This record covers a single T cell receptor beta chain. Study processing details: Nucleated cell counts were estimated from reference gene primer amplification. Produced via immunoSEQ multiplex PCR; TCRdb's table is partial and in-frame only. The V and J calls and clone size are taken from that table; D and trimming were inferred from the DNA. The profile shows about 150,000 clones, about 89% of them singletons. In germline, CDR1 is MNHNS, CDR2 SASEGT. V was clipped by 3 bases and J by 5 bases; unmatched bases: 3. CDR3 size: 13 residues. This sample is part of a study of blood T cell repertoires in COVID-19. Study at large: Researchers got acute and convalescent COVID-19 samples from the United States, Italy and Spain.

The chain combines TRBV6-1 with TRBJ2-5, with TRBD1 matching over 7 bases. The sequence was obtained from a man aged 50 or older with acute or convalescent COVID-19. The specimen was peripheral blood. The CDR3 protein is CASSETRGETQYF. As DNA, the CDR3 is TGTGCCAGCAGTGAGACCAGGGGGGAGACCCAGTACTTC.